The T cell receptor beta chain under discussion was sequenced for a study of OX40 agonist ivuxolimab in advanced cancers. Overall study results and limits: More expanded clones were found, on average, in CD8+ than in CD4+ T cells. Circulating CD4+ and CD8+ T cells showed clonal expansion by week 6 at 0.1 to 3.0 mg/kg.

Profiling relied on immunoSEQ multiplex PCR, and the TCRdb table lists in-frame clones only, not all of them. The data show some 51,000 clones, about 77% seen once. Points on this clone: Its antigen is as yet unknown.

V lost 6 bases and J lost 2; bases outside the gene matches: 3. CDR3 length: 14 residues. Germline V gene data show CDR1 as MNHNY and CDR2 as SVGAGI (reference sequence). The clonotype comes from an adult with an advanced solid tumor such as melanoma, head and neck, liver or kidney cancer. The V gene is TRBV6-6, the J gene TRBJ2-7, with 11 nucleotides matching TRBD1. The sequences come from CD4+ or CD8+ T cells sorted from blood, collected in a trial of the OX40 agonist ivuxolimab. CDR3: CASSQGQGAYEQYF. DNA for the CDR3: TGTGCCAGCAGCCAGGGACAGGGGGCCTACGAGCAGTACTTC.